This T cell receptor (beta chain) was profiled in a study of T cells in Graves' hyperthyroidism and ophthalmopathy. The investigators amplified TCR beta CDR3 regions from RNA transcripts. TCR CDR3 underwent first-round RT-PCR with the HTBI primer set. In TCRdb, the multiplex PCR reads were re-called with MiXCR into one record per CDR3 protein. Of about 640,000 distinct CDR3 sequences in the sample, 20% to 25% were seen once. Lactation, pregnancy, other autoimmune disease or uncontrolled infection excluded patients. About 10 ml of fresh peripheral blood supplied the PBMCs. This CDR3 has 14 amino acids. Germline CDR1 SGDLS, CDR2 YYNGEE. V gave up 5 bases and J gave up 2 bases, with 14 bases separating them.

The receptor was derived from a man aged 25-40 years with Graves' ophthalmopathy. The chain links TRBV9 to TRBJ2-7, with D uncertain. The material sequenced was blood. CDR3: CASSRGEDTYEQYF. CDR3 coding DNA: TGTGCCAGCAGTCGAGGAGAAGACACCTACGAGCAGTACTTC. Drawing the rest from reference TRBV9 and TRBJ2-7, the complete variable domain is DSGVTQTPKHLITATGQRVTLRCSPRSGDLSVYWYQQSLDQGLQFLIQYYNGEERAKGNILERFSAQQFPDLHSELNLSSLELGDSALYFCASSRGEDTYEQYFGPGTRLTVT.